The entry that follows covers one T cell receptor (beta chain) sequence. V shed 0 bases, J shed 6 bases, and the junction held 4 bases outside the gene matches. The CDR3 consists of 15 residues. CDR1 and CDR2 (germline): MGHDK, SYGVNS. Original processing methods: Estimates of nucleated cell counts were drawn from the amplification of reference gene primers. Data came from immunoSEQ multiplex PCR; TCRdb stores just in-frame clones and leaves some out. From that table come the V and J calls and clone size; the DNA was used to work out D and trimming. The sample contains roughly 340,000 clones, about 90% of which appear only once. The data were taken from a study of blood T cell repertoires in COVID-19. Study background: Italy, Spain and the United States were the sources of the convalescent and acute COVID-19 samples. Nucleic acid was either cDNA or gDNA, and it came from T cells, B-cell-depleted T cells, or PBMCs.

Seattle participants joined during active infection and were tracked over time. The sequencing input was peripheral blood. The receptor was isolated from a woman aged 45-60 years with COVID-19, enrolled during active disease. The chain couples TRBV25-1 to TRBJ1-4; 7 bases fit TRBD1. The CDR3 reads CASSEYEGADEKLFF. As DNA, the CDR3 is TGTGCCAGCAGTGAATATGAGGGGGCGGATGAAAAACTGTTTTTT.